A single sample is the source of the 28 T cell receptor beta chains below, sequenced in a study of blood T cell repertoires in COVID-19. Generated by immunoSEQ multiplex PCR, the TCRdb table keeps only in-frame clones and is missing some. The table lists more than 85,000 clones, around 84% of them singletons. The sequencing input was peripheral blood. These receptors were collected from a woman older than 75 with active or convalescent COVID-19.

This clone was seen only a few times. This chain uses TRBV7-9 with TRBJ2-1; TRBD2 aligns across 8 bases. Germline CDR1 SEHNR, CDR2 FQNEAQ (reference sequence). CDR3 length: 14 residues. V lost 5 bases to trimming and J lost 15 bases; unmatched junction nucleotides: 15. In nucleotides, the CDR3 is TGTGCCAGCAGCCACGGGGGGGCTAGCGGACGAAGGTTCTTC. Its protein is CASSHGGASGRRFF.

The chain carries TRBV28 and TRBJ1-1; 7 bases align to TRBD1. The J segment lost 8 bases and the V segment lost 3 bases, leaving 15 bases of the junction unmatched. The CDR3 is made up of 16 amino acids. CDR1 is MDHEN, CDR2 SYDVKM, per germline. CDR3 region: CASSFGLGGLILEAFF. The DNA for the CDR3 is TGTGCCAGCAGTTTTGGCTTAGGGGGCTTAATACTAGAAGCTTTCTTT.

The J gene is TRBJ2-1, the V gene TRBV5-1; D might be TRBD2 (6 bases). V dropped 0 bases and J dropped 9 bases, with 10 bases sitting between them. This CDR3 spans 13 amino acids. Germline V lookup: CDR1 SGHRS, CDR2 YFSETQ. CDR3 nucleotides: TGCGCCAGCAGCTTGGCGGGAGTCCCTGAGCAGTTCTTC. Encoded protein: CASSLAGVPEQFF.

V and J are TRBV28 and TRBJ1-1; D ambiguous. Trimming shortened V by 3 bases and J by 2 bases, and 16 bases separated the two germline ends. The CDR3 sequence is 16 residues long. Germline V gives CDR1 MDHEN, CDR2 SYDVKM. CDR3 coding DNA: TGTGCCAGCAGTTTGGCCCAAGGAACAGTTAACACTGAAGCTTTCTTT. This translates into CASSLAQGTVNTEAFF.

This rearrangement joins TRBV10-3 to TRBJ2-1, with 9 nucleotides matching TRBD2. Per the germline V gene, CDR1 is ENHRY and CDR2 is SYGVKD. V lost 11 bases and J lost 0; bases outside the gene matches: 2. This CDR3 spans 13 amino acids. The CDR3 loop is CAVSGGSYNEQFF. CDR3 coding DNA: TGTGCCGTTAGCGGGGGCTCCTACAATGAGCAGTTCTTC.

This rearrangement joins TRBV2 to TRBJ2-2, with TRBD2 identical over 12 bases. The trim removed 9 bases at V and 5 bases at J, leaving 1 base unmatched. Germline V gene data show CDR1 as SNHLY and CDR2 as FYNNEI. CDR3 length equals 13 residues. The CDR3 DNA sequence: TGTGCCAGGGGGACTAGCGGGACCGGGGAGCTGTTTTTT. Translated, it gives CARGTSGTGELFF.

The J gene is TRBJ2-3, the V gene TRBV4-1, with 13 positions matching TRBD2. The CDR3 has 18 residues. The germline V gene encodes CDR1 MGHRA and CDR2 YSYEKL. V lost 4 bases and J lost 2; bases outside the gene matches: 9. DNA for the CDR3: TGCGCCAGCAGCCTCGGGACTAGCGGGACCCTTTTCACAGATACGCAGTATTTT. Amino acids: CASSLGTSGTLFTDTQYF.

The chain carries TRBV10-3 and TRBJ2-1; TRBD2 aligns across 12 bases. The V gene's germline CDR1 is ENHRY and CDR2 SYGVKD. This CDR3 is 16 amino acids long. The trim removed 6 bases at V and 7 bases at J, leaving 10 bases unmatched. The CDR3 reads CAISLGLAGGLNEQFF. CDR3 bases: TGTGCCATCAGCCTGGGGCTAGCGGGAGGGCTAAATGAGCAGTTCTTC.

The chain joins TRBV6-5 to TRBJ2-2, with 7 bases that match TRBD1. The V and J ends lost 6 bases and 4 bases, in that order; junction bases with no gene match: 5. Germline V lookup: CDR1 MNHEY, CDR2 SVGAGI. The CDR3 runs to 14 residues. This chain's CDR3 is CASRQGSATGELFF. CDR3 in DNA: TGTGCCAGCAGACAGGGGTCGGCCACCGGGGAGCTGTTTTTT.

This chain connects TRBV5-1 to TRBJ2-7; 8 bases are a match to TRBD2. After removal of 4 bases from V and 1 base from J, the junction contained 10 bases not matched to a gene. The germline V gene has CDR1 SGHRS and CDR2 YFSETQ. This CDR3 comprises 16 residues. CDR3 protein: CASSPRGAGASYEQYF. DNA for the CDR3: TGCGCCAGCAGCCCGCGGGGGGCGGGAGCTTCCTACGAGCAGTACTTC.

The sample holds a few counts of this clone. V is TRBV6-5 and J is TRBJ2-7; D is perhaps TRBD2 (6 bases). Germline assignment: CDR1 MNHEY and CDR2 SVGAGI. This CDR3 has 13 amino acids. Trimming cost V 6 bases and J 0 bases, with 9 bases left between them. Here the CDR3 reads CASSGGNSYEQYF. Here the CDR3 DNA reads TGTGCCAGCAGCGGGGGAAACTCCTACGAGCAGTACTTC.

The gene calls are TRBV19 and TRBJ2-6; unclear D gene. This CDR3 comprises 14 residues. With 7 bases removed from V and 3 bases from J, the gap between germline ends came to 10 bases. From germline, CDR1 is LNHDA and CDR2 SQIVND (reference sequence). DNA for the CDR3: TGTGCCAGTACCCGGTCCGGTGGGGCCAACGTCCTGACTTTC. Translation gives CASTRSGGANVLTF.

This clone was recorded once. CDR3 amino acids: CASSIRGEKLFF. The DNA of the CDR3 is TGTGCCAGTAGTATCCGGGGGGAAAAACTGTTTTTT. The chain carries TRBV19 and TRBJ1-4, with a tentative D call TRBD1 (5 bases). Trimming took off 3 bases at V and 8 bases at J, with 7 bases between the two ends. CDR3 length: 12 residues. CDR1 is LNHDA, CDR2 SQIVND, per germline (reference sequence).

The CDR3 DNA sequence: TGCGCCAGCAGAGGAAGCGGGACAGGGAATGAGCAGTTCTTC. Protein: CASRGSGTGNEQFF. The chain links TRBV10-2 to TRBJ2-1; 9 bases agree with TRBD1. V lost 6 bases, J lost 7 bases, and 7 bases stayed unmatched. The length of the CDR3 is 14 residues. Germline CDR1 reads WSHSY; CDR2 reads SAAADI.

V and J are TRBV7-8 and TRBJ1-6, with D possibly matching TRBD1 (5 bases). V was pared by 4 bases and J by 5 bases, with 15 bases between. Germline CDR1 SGHVS, CDR2 FQNEAQ. The CDR3 extends over 16 amino acids. As DNA, the CDR3 is TGTGCCAGCAGCTACCTAGACAGACTGAATAATTCACCCCTCCACTTT. Its protein product is CASSYLDRLNNSPLHF.

The chain uses TRBV9 and TRBJ1-4, with D unclear. CDR1 is SGDLS and CDR2 is YYNGEE in the germline V gene. Trimming stripped 4 bases from V and 7 bases from J, with 11 bases between. The CDR3 covers 13 residues. The CDR3 DNA reads as TGTGCCAGCAGCTCCCTCCTCGGTGAAAAACTGTTTTTT. Its translation is CASSSLLGEKLFF.

The chain joins TRBV5-1 to TRBJ1-1; D not certain. The germline gives CDR1 SGHRS, CDR2 YFSETQ. Between the trimmed V and J ends, which lost 4 bases and 1 base, there was a span of 14 bases. This CDR3 spans 15 amino acids. The CDR3 DNA is TGCGCCAGCAGCCGGGGTGGCCTGGGGAACACTGAAGCTTTCTTT. This codes for CASSRGGLGNTEAFF.

This clone was seen only once. The V call is TRBV29-1, the J call TRBJ2-1, with 12 bases that match TRBD2. Looked up from germline, CDR1 is SQVTM and CDR2 is ANQGSEA. V was pared by 7 bases and J by 0 bases, with 10 bases of the junction left unmatched. The CDR3 spans 17 residues. CDR3 sequence reads: CSDPGTSGPSSYNEQFF. The CDR3 bases are TGCAGCGACCCCGGGACTAGCGGGCCTAGCTCCTACAATGAGCAGTTCTTC.

V usage is TRBV28 and J usage is TRBJ1-3, with TRBD1 matching over 11 bases. The CDR3 runs to 14 residues. Trimming at V came to 5 bases and at J to 8 bases, leaving 5 bases not matched to a gene. Germline-derived CDR1 and CDR2 are MDHEN and SYDVKM. The CDR3 coding sequence is TGTGCCAGCAGTACAGGACAGGGGGCTTACACCATATATTTT. Translated, it gives CASSTGQGAYTIYF.

Note on this clone: One junction end disagrees with the germline gene, perhaps due to a read error. V and J are TRBV5-4 and TRBJ2-7; weak D call: TRBD2 (5 bases). Germline CDR1 and CDR2: SGHNT and YYREEE (reference sequence). The CDR3 runs 14 residues. Here the CDR3 DNA reads TGTGCCAGCAGCTTGTCAGCGGCATCCTCCGAGCAGTACTTC. Translation: CASSLSAASSEQYF.

The gene calls are TRBV5-1 and TRBJ2-7; the D is unclear. V was clipped by 4 bases and J by 0 bases, with 14 bases between them. The V gene's germline CDR1 is SGHRS and CDR2 YFSETQ. CDR3 length equals 15 residues. In DNA form, the CDR3 reads TGCGCCAGCAGCACCCTCCCGATGAGCTCCTACGAGCAGTACTTC. As protein: CASSTLPMSSYEQYF.

The gene calls are TRBV5-6 and TRBJ2-1; 9 positions match TRBD2. Germline V gene data show CDR1 as SGHDT and CDR2 as YYEEEE. The CDR3 contains 16 residues. Trimming cost V 0 bases and J 6 bases; bases outside gene matches: 7. The CDR3, as DNA: TGTGCCAGCAGCTTGGAGGGCGGGAGGGCCTTCAATGAGCAGTTCTTC. It codes for CASSLEGGRAFNEQFF. Based on the CDR3 plus reference TRBV5-6 and TRBJ2-1, the full variable domain is DAGVTQSPTHLIKTRGQQVTLRCSPKSGHDTVSWYQQALGQGPQFIFQYYEEEERQRGNFPDRFSGHQFPNYSSELNVNALLLGDSALYLCASSLEGGRAFNEQFFGPGTRLTVL.

The chain couples TRBV11-2 to TRBJ2-7; 9 bases match TRBD1. V lost 5 bases, J lost 7 bases, and 9 bases stayed unmatched. The CDR3 contains 14 residues. CDR1 SGHAT and CDR2 FQNNGV come from the germline V gene. The CDR3 nucleotides are TGTGCCAGCAGCCCCCGACAGGGGGGACGGGAGCAGTACTTC. As protein: CASSPRQGGREQYF. Combining the CDR3 with reference TRBV11-2 and TRBJ2-7 gives the whole variable domain EAGVAQSPRYKIIEKRQSVAFWCNPISGHATLYWYQQILGQGPKLLIQFQNNGVVDDSQLPKDRFSAERLKGVDSTLKIQPAKLEDSAVYLCASSPRQGGREQYFGPGTRLTVT.

The V call is TRBV10-2, the J call TRBJ2-3; 9 bases match TRBD2. The trim removed 0 bases at V and 3 bases at J, leaving 1 base unmatched. Germline CDR1 and CDR2: WSHSY and SAAADI. This CDR3 comprises 15 residues. The CDR3 DNA reads as TGCGCCAGCAGTGAGTCTCTAGCGGGAACAGATACGCAGTATTTT. Translated: CASSESLAGTDTQYF.

This clone has only a few counts. This sequence joins TRBV18 and TRBJ2-7; tentatively, D is TRBD1 (6 bases). CDR1 is KGHSH and CDR2 is LQKENI in the germline V gene. This CDR3 spans 13 amino acids. Trimming removed 6 bases from V and 5 bases from J, with 14 bases in between. CDR3 sequence: CASSTAGVDEQYF. The CDR3 nucleotides are TGTGCCAGCTCTACAGCAGGGGTCGACGAGCAGTACTTC. The full variable domain, rest sourced from reference TRBV18 and TRBJ2-7, is NAGVMQNPRHLVRRRGQEARLRCSPMKGHSHVYWYRQLPEEGLKFMVYLQKENIIDESGMPKERFSAEFPKEGPSILRIQQVVRGDSAAYFCASSTAGVDEQYFGPGTRLTVT.

V and J are TRBV5-1 and TRBJ2-7, with 10 bases identical to TRBD2. Germline values: CDR1 SGHRS, CDR2 YFSETQ. The CDR3 runs to 14 residues. Trimming cost V 4 bases and J 1 base; bases outside gene matches: 2. CDR3 sequence: CASSPLAGSYEQYF. CDR3 in DNA: TGCGCCAGCAGCCCACTAGCGGGGTCCTACGAGCAGTACTTC.

The rearrangement links TRBV9 to TRBJ2-3; 8 nucleotides agree with TRBD2. Germline CDR1 SGDLS, CDR2 YYNGEE. CDR3 length: 19 residues. Trimming cost V 0 bases and J 2 bases; bases outside gene matches: 14. The CDR3 DNA sequence: TGTGCCAGCAGCGTAGGTAATAGCGGGACGCCAAGCATCACAGATACGCAGTATTTT. It encodes CASSVGNSGTPSITDTQYF.

The V gene is TRBV2, the J gene TRBJ2-3; TRBD2 matches at 14 bases. The germline V gene has CDR1 SNHLY and CDR2 FYNNEI. After removal of 6 bases from V and 3 bases from J, the junction contained 8 bases not matched to a gene. This CDR3 region has 17 residues. The CDR3 protein is CASSAGTSGRKTDTQYF. CDR3 bases: TGTGCCAGCAGCGCCGGGACTAGCGGGAGAAAGACAGATACGCAGTATTTT.